This is a list of T cell receptor beta chains from one sample in a study of PD-1 blockade in classical Hodgkin lymphoma. Profiling relied on immunoSEQ multiplex PCR, and the TCRdb table lists in-frame clones only, not all of them. This table has over 15,000 clones, roughly 90% appearing once. The specimen sequenced was peripheral blood mononuclear cells (PBMCs). Receptors originate from a human donor with classical Hodgkin lymphoma. Each CDR3 is given with its conserved first and last residue. D genes are given only for firm matches. Expanded clones get a size class; other rows say once, few or many, or leave the size out.

TRBV25-1	-	TRBJ2-7	TRBD2	TGTGCCAGCAGTGAAGTTGGGACTAGCTACGAGCAGTACTTC	CASSEVGTSYEQYF
TRBV15	-	TRBJ1-5	-	TGTGCCACCAGCAGAGAGGGGGTACGGAATCAGCCCCAGCATTTT	CATSREGVRNQPQHF
TRBV25-1	-	TRBJ2-6	TRBD1	TGTGCCAGCAGTATGGTTTACGGACAGGGTGCTGGGGCCAACGTCCTGACTTTC	CASSMVYGQGAGANVLTF
TRBV6-6	-	TRBJ2-5	-	TGTGCCACTAACCCCCACCAGGGTGGGCAAGAGACCCAGTACTTC	CATNPHQGGQETQYF
TRBV9	-	TRBJ2-3	TRBD2	TGTGCCAGCAGCGTAGGGGCTAGCGGGAGCACAGATACGCAGTATTTT	CASSVGASGSTDTQYF
TRBV29-1	-	TRBJ1-5	-	TGCAGCGTTAAGGGTGGATCGGGGGGGAGCAATCAGCCCCAGCATTTT	CSVKGGSGGSNQPQHF
TRBV6-5	-	TRBJ2-7	TRBD2	TGTGCCAGCAGACCCGCAGGCGGGAGGGTCTACGAGCAGTACTTC	CASRPAGGRVYEQYF
TRBV7-2	once	TRBJ1-3	-	TGTGCCAGCAGCTTAGACAGGGAAGCTGGAAACACCATATATTTT	CASSLDREAGNTIYF
TRBV6-6	-	TRBJ2-1	-	TGTGCCAGCAGTCTCATGACTAGTGGGTATGAGCAGTTCTTC	CASSLMTSGYEQFF
TRBV27	-	TRBJ1-6	-	TGTGCCAGCAGTTCCCTCGGGGCAGGGGTTAATTCACCCCTCCACTTT	CASSSLGAGVNSPLHF
TRBV6-5	-	TRBJ2-1	-	TGTGCCAGCAGTTACTCCGGGACGCCGTACAATGAGCAGTTCTTC	CASSYSGTPYNEQFF
TRBV7-9	-	TRBJ1-1	TRBD1	TGTGCCAGCAGCGTCGGGACAGTGAACACTGAAGCTTTCTTT	CASSVGTVNTEAFF
TRBV9	-	TRBJ2-7	TRBD2	TGTGCCAGCAGCGAGAGGGTGTGGTGGCAACCTAATAGCGGGAGGGGTGGTTCCTACGAGCAGTACTTC	CASSERVWWQPNSGRGGSYEQYF
TRBV5-1	-	TRBJ2-5	-	TGCGCCAGCAGCTTGGAATACGGGACCCAGTACTTC	CASSLEYGTQYF
TRBV5-1	-	TRBJ2-1	-	TGCGCCAGCTCTCCGGGACCCAGAGATGAGCAGTTCTTC	CASSPGPRDEQFF
TRBV12-1	-	TRBJ2-1	-	TGTGCCAGCAGCTCCACCGGGGCCAACAATGAGCAGTTCTTC	CASSSTGANNEQFF
TRBV28	-	TRBJ1-5	-	TGTGCCAGCACCCTACCGGGGACTCAGCCCCAGCATTTT	CASTLPGTQPQHF
TRBV7-9	-	TRBJ1-4	-	TGTGCCAGCACCTCCCTTCGACCAACTACTAATGAAAAACTGTTTTTT	CASTSLRPTTNEKLFF
TRBV5-4	-	TRBJ1-1	-	TGTGCCAGCAGCTTTTCAGAATTGAACACTGAAGCTTTCTTT	CASSFSELNTEAFF
TRBV6-5	-	TRBJ2-1	TRBD2	TGTGCCAGCAGTTTGGGACTAGCAGGCGAGCAGTTCTTC	CASSLGLAGEQFF
TRBV4-2	once	TRBJ2-3	-	TGTGCCAGCAGCCAAGAGACTTGGGTGCAGTATTTT	CASSQETWVQYF
TRBV7-8	-	TRBJ1-4	-	TGTGCCAGCAGCTTAGACGGCTCGGTCTTAGGTGAAAAACTGTTTTTT	CASSLDGSVLGEKLFF
TRBV30	-	TRBJ2-2	TRBD2	TGTGCCTGGAATCCCCTAGCGGGGCATAACACCGGGGAGCTGTTTTTT	CAWNPLAGHNTGELFF
TRBV21-1	-	TRBJ2-7	-	TGTGCCAGCAATTGCGGGAGGGTTTACGAGCAGTACTTC	CASNCGRVYEQYF
TRBV27	-	TRBJ1-6	-	TGTGCCAGCAGGGCAGGGCTTAATTCACCCCTCCACTTT	CASRAGLNSPLHF
TRBV4-1	-	TRBJ1-1	TRBD1	TGCGCCAGCAGCCAAGGACAGGGCTGGAACACTGAAGCTTTCTTT	CASSQGQGWNTEAFF
TRBV25-1	-	TRBJ2-7	TRBD1	TGTGCCAGCAGTAGAACAAAAGCCCAGGGGGCGCGGTACGAGCAGTACTTC	CASSRTKAQGARYEQYF
TRBV2	once	TRBJ2-3	-	TGTGCCAGCGTAAGGGATTACACAGATACGCAGTATTTT	CASVRDYTDTQYF
TRBV25-1	-	TRBJ1-3	-	TGTGCCAGCAGTGAAAGTGAGAATGGAAACACCATATATTTT	CASSESENGNTIYF
TRBV5-4	-	TRBJ2-2	-	TGTGCCAGCAGCTTTAGGGGAAACACCGGGGAGCTGTTTTTT	CASSFRGNTGELFF
TRBV5-1	-	TRBJ2-5	-	TGCGCCAGCAGCCCCGGACCCCCCCAGGAGACCCAGTACTTC	CASSPGPPQETQYF
TRBV30	few	TRBJ1-4	-	TGTGCCTGGAGCCCATCTGCAAAACTGTTTTTT	CAWSPSAKLFF
TRBV28	-	TRBJ1-4	TRBD1	TGTGCCAGCAGTTCGCTGACAGGGATTAATGAAAAACTGTTTTTT	CASSSLTGINEKLFF
TRBV9	-	TRBJ2-3	-	TGTGCCAGCAGCGTAGGAGTCGGTGAGGGAGTTGATGATACGCAGTATTTT	CASSVGVGEGVDDTQYF
TRBV27	once	TRBJ1-1	-	TGTGCCAGCAGGGCCGGCGGACTCCTCGGGTGGAACACTGAAGCTTTCTTT	CASRAGGLLGWNTEAFF
TRBV9	-	TRBJ1-1	TRBD1	TGTGCCAGCAGCGGCCGGGACAGGGGGACTGAAGCTTTCTTT	CASSGRDRGTEAFF
TRBV30	-	TRBJ1-3	-	TGTGCCTGGATCCCCTGGAGGGACTCTGGAAACACCATATATTTT	CAWIPWRDSGNTIYF
TRBV30	-	TRBJ2-4	-	TGTGCCTGGATGACTTCAGCCAAAAACATTCAGTACTTC	CAWMTSAKNIQYF
TRBV2	-	TRBJ2-1	TRBD2	TGTGCCAGCAGTGAGACTAGCGGGGTGCAGTTCTTC	CASSETSGVQFF
TRBV27	-	TRBJ1-3	-	TGTGCCAGCAGTTTCCCCCTCCCATATTTT	CASSFPLPYF
TRBV4-1	-	TRBJ2-3	-	TGCGCCAGCAGCCCCGCCGAGCGGGCCCGCACAGATACGCAGTATTTT	CASSPAERARTDTQYF
TRBV19	-	TRBJ1-2	-	TGTGCCAGTACCCCCAGGGGTGGTGGCTACACCTTC	CASTPRGGGYTF